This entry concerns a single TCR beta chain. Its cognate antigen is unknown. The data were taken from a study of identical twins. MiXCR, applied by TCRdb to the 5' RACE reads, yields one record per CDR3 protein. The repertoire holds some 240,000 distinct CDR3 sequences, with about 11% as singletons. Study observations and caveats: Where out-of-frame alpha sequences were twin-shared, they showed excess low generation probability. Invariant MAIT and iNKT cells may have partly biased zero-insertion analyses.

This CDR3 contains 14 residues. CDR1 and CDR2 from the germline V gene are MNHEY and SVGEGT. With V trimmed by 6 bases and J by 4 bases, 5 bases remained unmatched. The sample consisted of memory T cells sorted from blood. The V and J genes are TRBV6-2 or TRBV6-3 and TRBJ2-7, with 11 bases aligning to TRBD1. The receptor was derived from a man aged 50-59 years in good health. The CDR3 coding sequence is TGTGCCAGCAGACGGACAGGGGGCGTTTACGAGCAGTACTTC. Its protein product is CASRRTGGVYEQYF.